The 22 T cell receptor beta chains listed next were all sequenced from one sample in a study of cytomegalovirus exposure and HLA in healthy donors. Primers for the PCR totalled 60 Vbeta and 13 Jbeta. Repertoires were generated with immunoSEQ multiplex PCR, while TCRdb's copy carries only in-frame clones and drops some. The table shows under 150,000 clones, with approximately 82% occurring only once. Sequencing input: PBMCs. The receptors come from a man aged 25-45 years in good health and CMV-seropositive.

This clone occurred once. The chain is built from TRBV21-1 and TRBJ1-6. TRBV21-1 is reported as a pseudogene. The CDR3 sequence is 16 residues long. CDR3 nucleotide sequence: TGTGCCAGCAGCAAACGTTTGCCTAAAGAGGATTCACCCCTCCACTTT. It is translated as CASSKRLPKEDSPLHF.

The chain joins TRBV6-1 to TRBJ2-2; 9 nucleotides agree with TRBD1. The V gene's germline CDR1 is MNHNS and CDR2 SASEGT. The CDR3 is 14 amino acids. V was clipped by 7 bases and J by 3 bases; unmatched bases: 3. The CDR3 sequence is CASTDRGDTGELFF. The CDR3 DNA reads as TGTGCCAGCACCGACAGGGGGGACACCGGGGAGCTGTTTTTT.

The chain carries TRBV9 and TRBJ2-5; 13 bases map to TRBD2. Germline loops: CDR1 SGDLS, CDR2 YYNGEE. With 4 bases clipped from V and 6 bases from J, the junction kept 6 bases outside the gene matches. This CDR3 has 15 residues. The CDR3 DNA is TGTGCCAGCAGCTCTACTAGCGGGGGGGCAAAGACCCAGTACTTC. Translating it yields CASSSTSGGAKTQYF.

The rearrangement joins TRBV19 to TRBJ2-1; D remains ambiguous. This CDR3 has 16 amino acids. Germline V gene lookup returns CDR1 LNHDA and CDR2 SQIVND (reference sequence). The V end lost 2 bases, the J end lost 2 bases, and 13 bases lay between the germline ends. The DNA for the CDR3 is TGTGCCAGTAGTATATCGCACAGTCACCCCTACAATGAGCAGTTCTTC. This gives the protein CASSISHSHPYNEQFF.

The rearrangement links TRBV7-9 to TRBJ2-7; 10 bases match TRBD2. This CDR3 is built from 14 residues. CDR1 is SEHNR and CDR2 is FQNEAQ in the germline V gene (reference sequence). The J segment lost 7 bases and the V segment lost 7 bases, leaving 10 bases of the junction unmatched. The CDR3 nucleotides are TGTGCCAGCACCCTTAGCGGGGGGTTTGGGGAGCAGTACTTC. Translation gives CASTLSGGFGEQYF.

This clone was seen just once. The chain employs TRBV19 and TRBJ2-7, with 10 bases lining up with TRBD1. V gave up 3 bases and J gave up 5 bases; unmatched junction bases: 1. Germline values: CDR1 LNHDA, CDR2 SQIVND (reference sequence). This CDR3 is built from 13 residues. The CDR3 DNA sequence: TGTGCCAGTAGTATCGGGACAGGGGACGAGCAGTACTTC. This encodes CASSIGTGDEQYF.

The chain links TRBV6-1 to TRBJ2-1; weak D call: TRBD1 (6 bases). V dropped 11 bases and J dropped 1 base, with 12 bases sitting between them. Germline CDR1 reads MNHNS; CDR2 reads SASEGT. The CDR3 sequence is 13 residues long. The CDR3 nucleotides are TGTGCCGCAAGGGGACAATCCTACAATGAGCAGTTCTTC. Protein product: CAARGQSYNEQFF.

The rearrangement links TRBV9 to TRBJ2-1; TRBD1 matches 7 bases. Germline loops: CDR1 SGDLS, CDR2 YYNGEE. The junction had 5 bases not matched to a gene; V was cut back by 0 bases and J by 5 bases. The CDR3 totals 15 residues. The CDR3 DNA follows: TGTGCCAGCAGCGTAGTAAGTCAGGGGGACAATGAGCAGTTCTTC. Amino acid sequence: CASSVVSQGDNEQFF. Complete variable domain (other parts from reference TRBV9 and TRBJ2-1): DSGVTQTPKHLITATGQRVTLRCSPRSGDLSVYWYQQSLDQGLQFLIQYYNGEERAKGNILERFSAQQFPDLHSELNLSSLELGDSALYFCASSVVSQGDNEQFFGPGTRLTVL.

The genes are TRBV5-5 and TRBJ2-7; TRBD1 might be the D (6 bases). Trimming pared 0 bases from V and 5 bases from J, leaving 15 bases between. This CDR3 is built from 15 residues. In germline, CDR1 is SGHKS, CDR2 YYEKEE (reference sequence). CDR3 nucleotide sequence: TGTGCCAGCAGCTTGGCCGCACAGGGTGCCGACGAGCAGTACTTC. Protein sequence: CASSLAAQGADEQYF.

The V gene is TRBV7-9, the J gene TRBJ2-4; TRBD1 matches at 10 bases. The CDR3 length is 15 residues. Germline CDR1 reads SEHNR; CDR2 reads FQNEAQ (reference sequence). With 4 bases clipped from V and 7 bases from J, the junction kept 7 bases outside the gene matches. The CDR3 is CASSSTGTGVNIQYF. The CDR3 DNA reads as TGTGCCAGCAGCTCCACCGGGACAGGGGTCAACATTCAGTACTTC.

V usage is TRBV10-1 and J usage is TRBJ2-2; maybe TRBD1 (6 bases). Trimming removed 5 bases from V and 6 bases from J, with 7 bases in between. Germline V gene data show CDR1 as WNHNN and CDR2 as SYGVQD (reference sequence). The CDR3 is 12 amino acids. The chain's CDR3 is CASSRQAGELFF. The CDR3 DNA reads as TGCGCCAGCAGTCGACAGGCCGGGGAGCTGTTTTTT.

The V call is TRBV2, the J call TRBJ1-5; D not resolved. The germline CDR1 and CDR2 sequences are SNHLY and FYNNEI. V lost 7 bases and J lost 0, with 10 bases in between. The CDR3 sequence is 14 residues long. The CDR3 region is CASTDGFSNQPQHF. The CDR3 DNA reads TGTGCCAGCACTGACGGGTTTAGCAATCAGCCCCAGCATTTT.

The CDR3 spells CASSPDRAIEAFF. The DNA of the CDR3 is TGTGCCAGCAGTCCGGACAGGGCGATTGAAGCTTTCTTT. This chain links TRBV27 with TRBJ1-1, with 8 bases aligning to TRBD1. Germline V gene lookup returns CDR1 MNHEY and CDR2 SMNVEV (reference sequence). The ends lost 5 bases at V and 7 bases at J; junction bases unmatched: 6. The CDR3 contains 13 residues.

V usage is TRBV4-2 and J usage is TRBJ2-5; a possible D gene is TRBD2 (7 bases). The better agreement between TRBJ2-7 and the DNA end casts doubt on the J call. CDR3 length: 14 residues. Germline-derived CDR1 and CDR2 are LGHNA and YNFKEQ. The CDR3 protein is CASSPGGGPYEQYF. The DNA for the CDR3 is TGTGCCAGCAGCCCGGGGGGCGGCCCCTACGAGCAGTACTTC.

V and J are TRBV7-3 and TRBJ2-5; TRBD2 agrees at 10 bases. Germline CDR1 is SGHTA and CDR2 is FQGTGA. The CDR3 sequence is 17 residues long. J was trimmed by 5 bases and V by 6 bases; bases with no gene match: 15. CDR3 amino acids: CASSFKVTLAGSETQYF. CDR3 DNA sequence: TGTGCCAGCAGTTTTAAGGTCACACTAGCGGGGTCTGAGACCCAGTACTTC.

This chain links TRBV7-2 with TRBJ1-5, with D possibly being TRBD1 (6 bases). CDR1 SGHTA and CDR2 FQGNSA come from the germline V gene. The CDR3 is made up of 15 amino acids. V was shortened by 2 bases and J by 4 bases, with 12 bases between the two germline ends. The DNA for the CDR3 is TGTGCCAGCAGCTTACAGGGGATAGCAAATCAGCCCCAGCATTTT. The encoded protein is CASSLQGIANQPQHF.

The chain carries TRBV7-6 and TRBJ2-3; TRBD2 aligns across 15 bases. Germline V lookup: CDR1 SGHVS, CDR2 FNYEAQ. The CDR3 has 15 amino acids. The junction had 1 base not matched to a gene; V was cut back by 3 bases and J by 6 bases. The CDR3 nucleotides read TGTGCCAGCAGCTTCGGACTAGCGGGAGGGGATACGCAGTATTTT. The encoded protein is CASSFGLAGGDTQYF.

This clone was recorded many times. The chain employs TRBV25-1 and TRBJ1-1, with 9 bases fitting TRBD1. The CDR3 loop spans 13 amino acids. The trim removed 4 bases at V and 5 bases at J, leaving 2 bases unmatched. CDR1 is MGHDK, CDR2 SYGVNS, per germline. The CDR3: CASSGQGETEAFF. The CDR3 nucleotides are TGTGCCAGCAGTGGACAGGGGGAAACTGAAGCTTTCTTT.

The rearrangement joins TRBV18 to TRBJ1-2; 8 nucleotides align to TRBD1. The CDR3 runs to 15 residues. V lost 6 bases and J lost 4; bases outside the gene matches: 10. Germline CDR1 is KGHSH and CDR2 is LQKENI. CDR3 DNA sequence: TGTGCCAGCTCGCTGAGACAGGGGACTTCCTATGGCTACACCTTC. It yields the protein CASSLRQGTSYGYTF.

This clone was picked up a small number of times. J is TRBJ2-7 and V is TRBV6-5, with D tentatively TRBD2 (6 bases). Trimming cost V 0 bases and J 4 bases, with 13 bases left between them. The germline V gene has CDR1 MNHEY and CDR2 SVGAGI. The CDR3 is 15 residues long. The CDR3 region has the DNA TGTGCCAGCAGTTACTCGACGGAGGGTGGGTACGAGCAGTACTTC. This translates into CASSYSTEGGYEQYF.

This chain connects TRBV5-6 to TRBJ1-4; a weak D match, TRBD1 (6 bases). This CDR3 region has 15 residues. V was trimmed by 0 bases and J by 7 bases, leaving 13 bases between them. Germline V gene lookup returns CDR1 SGHDT and CDR2 YYEEEE. The CDR3 DNA follows: TGTGCCAGCAGCTTGGGTGGGGGGGCGCCTGAAAAACTGTTTTTT. Residues: CASSLGGGAPEKLFF.

In its sample, this clone was seen once. The genes are TRBV21-1 and TRBJ1-5; the table calls TRBD1, which could not be checked here. TRBV21-1 is marked as a pseudogene. The CDR3 length is 19 residues. CDR3 DNA: TGTGCCAGCAACCTCGGGACAGACGAGAGGCCTTATAGCAATCAGCCCCAGCATTTT. It yields the protein CASNLGTDERPYSNQPQHF.